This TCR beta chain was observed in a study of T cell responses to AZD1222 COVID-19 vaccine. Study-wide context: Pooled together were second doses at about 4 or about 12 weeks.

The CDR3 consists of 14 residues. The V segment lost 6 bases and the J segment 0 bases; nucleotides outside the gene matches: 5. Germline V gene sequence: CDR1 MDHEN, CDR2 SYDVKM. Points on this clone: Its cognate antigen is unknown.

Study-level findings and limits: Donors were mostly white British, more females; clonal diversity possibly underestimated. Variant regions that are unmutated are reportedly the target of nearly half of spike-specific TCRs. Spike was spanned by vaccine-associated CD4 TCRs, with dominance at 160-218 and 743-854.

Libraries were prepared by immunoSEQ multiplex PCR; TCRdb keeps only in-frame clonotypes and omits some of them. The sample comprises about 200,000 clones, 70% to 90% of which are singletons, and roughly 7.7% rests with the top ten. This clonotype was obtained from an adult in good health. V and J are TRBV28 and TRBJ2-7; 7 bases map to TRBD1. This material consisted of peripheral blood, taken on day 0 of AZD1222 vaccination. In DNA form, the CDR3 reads TGTGCCAGCAGCGGGACAGTCCTCTCCTACGAGCAGTACTTC. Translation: CASSGTVLSYEQYF.